This T cell receptor (beta chain) was sequenced in a study of tumor-infiltrating lymphocytes in primary liver carcinoma (dated by TCRdb to about 2017). About the full investigation: Hepatocellular carcinoma (four) or combined HCC and intrahepatic cholangiocarcinoma (one) was present in the five patients, who were three men and two women aged 30 to 69 years. The five patients had tumors of stage T1-T3 N0M0, with maximum diameters ranging from about 4.2 to 10 cm. Samples yielded roughly 3.65 to 7.13 million productive TCRbeta reads; read depth did not differ significantly between tissue types. The study combined TCRbeta repertoire sequencing, expression microarrays and whole-exome sequencing across five regions of each liver tumor, with adjacent normal tissue and blood. A total of approximately 35 specimens from 5 patients underwent TCRbeta repertoire sequencing, comprising around 25 tumor regions, 5 adjacent noncancerous liver tissues and 5 peripheral blood samples. The roughly 25 tumor region samples were profiled with Agilent mRNA microarrays so that TCRbeta repertoire diversity could be related to the local molecular phenotype. High reproducibility was observed for the technical replicate repertoires, with mean shared-clone rates about 0.89 and correlation coefficients above 0.98. Findings and caveats that apply to the study as a whole: Only a few patients were included in the study, and the authors note that the findings should be validated in a larger study. Only the TCR beta chain was sequenced, which likely underestimates true repertoire diversity because unpaired alpha chains were not captured. The top 250 clones accounted for a significantly greater share of the repertoire in tumors than in blood (p = 0.039). Consistent with antigen-driven expansion, pairs of tumor regions showed higher repertoire overlap (mean roughly 35%) than either tumor-adjacent pairs (roughly 17%) or tumor-blood pairs (approximately 15%). Only roughly 8-25% of top clones appeared in all five regions of a tumor, which suggests that tumor-infiltrating T cells are spatially heterogeneous. Bulk unsorted samples precluded comparing CD4+ and CD8+ T cell repertoires.

This clonotype was recorded at least ten times. The target of this receptor is not known. The input lacks base qualities; no much larger clone sits a single base away. At the junction V is shortened by 8 bases and J by 0 bases; bases outside the gene matches: 12. The CDR3 holds 16 amino acids from the cysteine to the phenylalanine. CDR3 DNA only is kept here, 48 bases in frame from base 1. CDR1 SNHLY and CDR2 FYNNEI are derived from the germline V gene. Total RNA and DNA were co-extracted from 20-30 mg of bulk tissue with the AllPrep DNA/RNA mini kit, without cell sorting. About 5 patients with histopathologically diagnosed primary liver carcinoma underwent surgical resection in China between November 2015 and March 2016. Chronic HBV infection was present in the patients, and the patients were treatment-naive at sampling. Five spatially separated regions were sampled from each tumor: the superior, inferior, left-lateral and right-lateral poles, plus the tumor centre. Histology showed that every tumor sample contained more than 75% viable tumor cells. Each fresh piece of tumor and adjacent tissue was cut in two, with one half stored in RNAlater at -80 degrees C and the other half sent for histology.

A constant-region primer and ProtoScript II reverse transcriptase were used to reverse-transcribe TCRbeta-specific cDNA from approximately 550 ng total RNA. Construction of the TCRbeta libraries relied on three nested rounds of multiplex PCR, following a slightly modified ARM-PCR procedure. Each of the first two PCR rounds ran for around 11 cycles using multiplex TRBV1-TRBV30 forward primers together with a Cbeta reverse primer. A final 25-cycle PCR with Deep VentR polymerase added sample barcodes and Illumina adapters. Amplicons of 200-500 bp were gel-purified with a QIAquick gel extraction kit before sequencing. An Illumina HiSeq 2500 was used to sequence the TCRbeta amplicons with 250-bp paired-end reads. The authors' analysis ran thus. Reads were quality-trimmed with Trimmomatic v0.33, and paired reads were merged with FLASH v1.2.11 to recover full CDR3 sequences. MiGEC v1.2.1b assigned V, D and J germline segments to the rearranged TCRbeta sequences. Clonotype statistics, along with Shannon-Wiener diversity indices, were calculated using VDJtools v1.0.0. Except for diversity analysis, only the 250 most abundant clonotypes of each sample were used in subsequent analyses to reduce sampling bias. Through fastp at Q25 and MiXCR, TCRdb rebuilt clones from the public reads, retaining in-frame beta chains. Rows are unified per CDR3 protein, each entry keeping the most common DNA and genes. It is TCRdb's table, rather than the study itself, that gives the V and J calls and clone size. This sample holds 30,000 to 40,000 distinct CDR3 sequences; just under 75% were observed only once. The top ten clonotypes cover 15% to 20% of the sample.

The rearranged segments are TRBV2 and TRBJ2-7, and 8 junctional nucleotides match TRBD2. Sequencing used liver tumor tissue from sampling region 4. In the paper's terms, the cell subset or site label means: tumor region T4, right-lateral pole. This TCR derives from a man aged 40-49 years with primary liver carcinoma and hepatitis B virus infection. The nucleotide sequence reads TGTGCCAGCCCTTCACCCGTTAGCGGGGACTCCTACGAGCAGTACTTC. The translation is CASPSPVSGDSYEQYF.